What follows are 10 T cell receptor beta chains derived from one specimen sequenced in a study of CD8+CD57+ T cells in acquired aplastic anemia. It was genomic DNA that served as the template for profiling TCR beta VDJ and CDR3. TCRdb called the reads again in MiXCR, with one record for every CDR3 protein. The sample holds some 120,000 distinct CDR3 sequences, nearly 40% seen once. Patients selected for sequencing had displayed CD8+CD57+ cell expansion by flow cytometry. The specimen sequenced was sorted CD4+, CD8+, or CD8+CD57+ T cells (not recorded which) from PBMCs. The receptors here all came from a human donor with aplastic anemia.

This clonotype was seen repeatedly, ten times or more. The V gene is TRBV9, the J gene TRBJ1-3; no clear D. CDR3 length equals 12 residues. V gave up 0 bases and J gave up 4 bases, with 2 bases separating them. In germline, CDR1 is SGDLS, CDR2 YYNGEE. The CDR3 loop is CASSVEGNTIYF. The CDR3 nucleotides are TGTGCCAGCAGCGTAGAAGGAAACACCATATATTTT.

This chain connects TRBV5-8 to TRBJ2-3; D unresolved. The CDR3 covers 14 residues. Per germline, CDR1 SGHTS and CDR2 YDEGEE. V was clipped by 1 base and J by 4 bases, with 10 bases between them. The CDR3, as DNA: TGTGCCAGCAGCTTGAGGCTGGGGTCAGATACGCAGTATTTT. Protein: CASSLRLGSDTQYF.

With respect to this clonotype: With a much larger clone just one base away, this may be a read error. The chain uses TRBV2 and TRBJ1-1, with D possibly TRBD1 on 6 matching bases. Germline CDR1 is SNHLY and CDR2 is FYNNEI. Trimming stripped 8 bases from V and 6 bases from J, with 16 bases between. The CDR3 length is 13 residues. In DNA, the CDR3 is TGTGCCAGCCAGATAGGCAGGGGCGCTGAAGCTTTCTTT. Its protein is CASQIGRGAEAFF.

This sequence joins TRBV2 and TRBJ2-7, with TRBD1 matching over 10 bases. The V and J ends lost 7 bases and 4 bases, in that order; junction bases with no gene match: 7. There are 14 residues in the CDR3. Germline CDR1 and CDR2: SNHLY and FYNNEI. This chain's CDR3 is CASTIGQGEYEQYF. The CDR3 nucleotides are TGTGCCAGCACCATAGGACAGGGGGAGTACGAGCAGTACTTC.

As regards this clonotype: A read error may explain this, as a much larger clone is one base away. V gene TRBV20-1 combines with J gene TRBJ1-1; D might be TRBD1 (5 bases). In germline, CDR1 is DFQATT, CDR2 SNEGSKA (reference sequence). This CDR3 is built from 18 residues. DNA of the CDR3: TGCAGTGCCGACCCTAACGCCTTCACTGGGGGAGATAGCACTGAAGCTCTCTTT. Amino acid sequence: CSADPNAFTGGDSTEALF.

This clonotype was observed many times. The CDR3 coding sequence is TGTGCCAGCAGTGGGGACAACAATCAGCCCCAGCATTTT. This sequence encodes CASSGDNNQPQHF. The rearrangement links TRBV2 to TRBJ1-5; weak D call: TRBD1 (6 bases). CDR1 and CDR2 (germline): SNHLY, FYNNEI. V was trimmed by 4 bases and J by 3 bases, leaving 7 bases between them. The CDR3 runs 13 residues.

This clonotype came up many times. V and J are TRBV6-2 or TRBV6-3 and TRBJ1-5; the D is unclear. The CDR3 extends over 12 amino acids. Germline-derived CDR1 and CDR2 are MNHEY and SVGEGT. CDR3 bases: TGTGCAACGGGCGGTAGCAATCAGCCCCAGCATTTT. This codes for CATGGSNQPQHF.

This rearrangement joins TRBV11-1 to TRBJ2-5, with D possibly called TRBD1 or TRBD2 (5 bases each). The germline gives CDR1 SGHAT, CDR2 FQDESV (reference sequence). This CDR3 contains 17 residues. Deletions cut 2 bases from V and 5 bases from J, with 21 bases between. The CDR3 DNA follows: TGTGCCAGCAGCTTATTCTCCCCCGGGGACGGGGTGGAGACCCAGTACTTC. It specifies CASSLFSPGDGVETQYF. The full variable domain, with the rest looked up from reference TRBV11-1 and TRBJ2-5, is EAEVAQSPRYKITEKSQAVAFWCDPISGHATLYWYRQILGQGPELLVQFQDESVVDDSQLPKDRFSAERLKGVDSTLKIQPAELGDSAMYLCASSLFSPGDGVETQYFGPGTRLLVL.

This rearrangement joins TRBV24-1 to TRBJ2-1; 13 bases fit TRBD2. V lost 5 bases, J lost 4 bases, and 7 bases stayed unmatched. The CDR3 totals 17 residues. Germline loops: CDR1 KGHDR, CDR2 SFDVKD. In DNA, the CDR3 is TGTGCCACCAGTGCTAGACTAGCGGGGGGCGCGTACAATGAGCAGTTCTTC. It is translated as CATSARLAGGAYNEQFF.

This clonotype was recorded at least ten times. CDR3 DNA sequence: TGCAGTGCTAGAGCCCCCGGGACAGGGAGAGAAGCTGAAGCTTTCTTT. It yields the protein CSARAPGTGREAEAFF. The rearrangement links TRBV20-1 to TRBJ1-1; TRBD1 aligns across 9 bases. After removal of 1 base from V and 6 bases from J, the junction contained 12 bases not matched to a gene. Germline values: CDR1 DFQATT, CDR2 SNEGSKA (reference sequence). The CDR3 spans 16 residues.